The 5 T cell receptor beta chains below come from one sample, sequenced in a study of control samples from healthy donors and cancer patients. This table comes from immunoSEQ multiplex PCR, and its TCRdb copy is limited to in-frame clones, with some not included. This table holds about 150,000 clones, under 95% found once. The sample was blood. Source of these receptors: a woman aged 18-29 years in good health.

The CDR3 here is CASSEDPFMNTEAFF. As DNA, the CDR3 is TGTGCCAGCAGTGAAGACCCGTTCATGAACACTGAAGCTTTCTTT. The genes are TRBV6-1 and TRBJ1-1; D unresolved. The CDR3 runs to 15 residues. Trimming pared 1 base from V and 0 bases from J, leaving 9 bases between. Germline assignment: CDR1 MNHNS and CDR2 SASEGT.

This sequence joins TRBV24-1 and TRBJ1-2; 8 bases match TRBD1. Germline trimming cut 3 bases from V and 6 bases from J; bases unmatched to any gene: 5. CDR1 and CDR2 from the germline V gene are KGHDR and SFDVKD. There are 14 residues in the CDR3. CDR3 sequence (DNA): TGTGCCACCAGTGATCGGGGACAGGAAGATGGCTACACCTTC. It yields the protein CATSDRGQEDGYTF.

The rearrangement joins TRBV19 to TRBJ2-4; D assignment may be TRBD1 or TRBD2 (5 bases each). V lost 3 bases to trimming and J lost 0 bases, with 15 bases between them. The CDR3 runs to 17 residues. Per germline, CDR1 LNHDA and CDR2 SQIVND (reference sequence). The CDR3 region has the DNA TGTGCCAGTAGTATGATTGGGACCCTCTCAGCCAAAAACATTCAGTACTTC. The encoded protein is CASSMIGTLSAKNIQYF.

The rearrangement links TRBV24-1 to TRBJ2-5, with 10 bases aligning to TRBD1. V dropped 3 bases and J dropped 5; count of bases not matched to a gene: 5. Per the germline V gene, CDR1 is KGHDR and CDR2 is SFDVKD. The CDR3 sequence is 15 residues long. The CDR3 DNA is TGTGCCACCAGTGATACGACAGGGGGCAGGGAGACCCAGTACTTC. Protein product: CATSDTTGGRETQYF.

This clone was seen once. The same CDR3 arises from other DNA sequences in this sample as well. The V and J genes are TRBV6-5 and TRBJ2-1; D is tentatively TRBD1 or TRBD2 (6 bases each). This CDR3 region has 14 residues. V was clipped by 0 bases and J by 7 bases, with 10 bases between them. Germline CDR1 and CDR2: MNHEY and SVGAGI. CDR3 DNA: TGTGCCAGCAGTTACTCGAGGGGGGCAAATGAGCAGTTCTTC. Amino acid sequence: CASSYSRGANEQFF.